The 27 T cell receptor beta chains below come from one sample, sequenced in a study of radiotherapy plus CTLA-4 blockade in lung cancer. The table came from immunoSEQ multiplex PCR; TCRdb's copy has only in-frame clones and leaves some out. The sample holds tens of thousands of clones, around 87% seen once. The starting material was peripheral blood, obtained from a patient treated with radiotherapy plus ipilimumab. These receptors were obtained from a human donor with non-small cell lung cancer that progressed on radiotherapy plus ipilimumab.

The chain is built from TRBV9 and TRBJ2-2; no definite D call. The CDR3 contains 17 residues. V was cut by 3 bases and J by 0 bases, with 15 bases left in between. Per germline, CDR1 SGDLS and CDR2 YYNGEE. The CDR3 DNA sequence: TGTGCCAGCAGCGCCCGACGTGGAGACACGAACACCGGGGAGCTGTTTTTT. This sequence encodes CASSARRGDTNTGELFF.

The chain couples TRBV11-2 to TRBJ1-3; D may be TRBD1 (6 bases). From germline, CDR1 is SGHAT and CDR2 FQNNGV. The CDR3 length is 16 residues. Trimming left V 6 bases short and J 0 bases short, with 15 bases between. CDR3 sequence reads: CASSSAGASSGNTIYF. DNA of the CDR3: TGTGCCAGCAGTTCCGCGGGGGCTAGCTCTGGAAACACCATATATTTT.

For this clone: One end of the junction fails to match germline, which may point to a read error. V usage is TRBV5-4 and J usage is TRBJ1-4; 9 nucleotides match TRBD1. This CDR3 has 14 amino acids. The germline CDR1 and CDR2 sequences are SGHNT and YYREEE (reference sequence). The chain's CDR3 is CASTLTGGREKLFF. The CDR3 DNA sequence: TGTGCCAGCACCTTGACAGGGGGAAGAGAAAAACTGTTTTTT.

The chain combines TRBV19 with TRBJ1-1; D is possibly TRBD1 (5 bases). V dropped 3 bases and J dropped 0 bases, with 11 bases sitting between them. Germline lookup yields CDR1 LNHDA and CDR2 SQIVND (reference sequence). This CDR3 contains 15 residues. The CDR3 region has the DNA TGTGCCAGTAGTATCGGGGCCGCTATGAACACTGAAGCTTTCTTT. It is translated as CASSIGAAMNTEAFF.

The V call is TRBV29-1, the J call TRBJ2-3, with 7 bases identical to TRBD1. Germline V CDR1 and CDR2: SQVTM, ANQGSEA. This CDR3 is 14 amino acids long. V shed 6 bases and J 2 bases; nucleotides not matched to a gene: 8. The CDR3, as DNA: TGCAGCGTACCCCGGGACAGCCTCACAGATACGCAGTATTTT. It codes for CSVPRDSLTDTQYF.

With regard to this clone: The CDR3 ends on some other residue instead of the conserved phenylalanine or tryptophan, so this is likely a read error. This chain connects TRBV6-1 to TRBJ2-7; 7 bases line up with TRBD2. This CDR3 is 12 amino acids long. Germline CDR1 MNHNS, CDR2 SASEGT. Trimming removed 8 bases from V and 3 bases from J; junction bases left unmatched: 4. The CDR3 DNA sequence: TGTGCCAGCGGGGGAGGGGTCTACGAGCAGTACGCC. It is translated as CASGGGVYEQYA.

The chain employs TRBV18 and TRBJ2-7, with 9 bases that match TRBD1. With V trimmed by 3 bases and J by 6 bases, 6 bases remained unmatched. Germline V gene sequence: CDR1 KGHSH, CDR2 LQKENI. The CDR3 extends over 14 amino acids. The CDR3 region is CASSPPGTGTEQYF. In DNA form, the CDR3 reads TGTGCCAGCTCACCCCCCGGGACAGGGACCGAGCAGTACTTC.

This chain connects TRBV19 to TRBJ2-1; D may be TRBD1 or TRBD2 (5 bases each). This CDR3 region has 16 residues. Trimming left V 5 bases short and J 0 bases short, with 14 bases between. The germline V gene encodes CDR1 LNHDA and CDR2 SQIVND (reference sequence). The CDR3 sequence is CASSQGRKGSYNEQFF. CDR3 coding DNA: TGTGCCAGTAGTCAGGGACGGAAGGGCTCCTACAATGAGCAGTTCTTC.

This clone came up once. V is TRBV19 and J is TRBJ2-4; 11 bases are a match to TRBD2. V lost 5 bases and J lost 0; bases outside the gene matches: 9. CDR3 length: 18 residues. Germline-derived CDR1 and CDR2 are LNHDA and SQIVND (reference sequence). CDR3 region: CASSLAGGSSLAKNIQYF. For the CDR3, the DNA is TGTGCCAGTAGTTTAGCGGGAGGGAGCTCCTTAGCCAAAAACATTCAGTACTTC.

A few counts support this clone. The V gene is TRBV7-2, the J gene TRBJ2-2, with D unresolved. The V end was cut by 2 bases, the J end by 6 bases, with 4 bases between. The V gene's germline CDR1 is SGHTA and CDR2 FQGNSA. The CDR3 extends over 12 amino acids. The CDR3 spells CASSLTPGELFF. CDR3 DNA: TGTGCCAGCAGCTTAACTCCCGGGGAGCTGTTTTTT.

This chain uses TRBV6-5 with TRBJ1-1, with a possible D match to TRBD1 (5 bases). The CDR3 runs to 12 residues. Trimming pared 6 bases from V and 1 base from J, leaving 6 bases between. Germline lookup yields CDR1 MNHEY and CDR2 SVGAGI. The chain's CDR3 is CASRRGNTEAFF. In DNA, the CDR3 is TGTGCCAGCAGGAGGGGGAACACTGAAGCTTTCTTT.

The gene calls are TRBV10-2 and TRBJ2-7; no definite D call. From germline, CDR1 is WSHSY and CDR2 SAAADI. Trimming stripped 6 bases from V and 3 bases from J, with 12 bases between. The length of the CDR3 is 13 residues. The CDR3 is CASRRPEDYEQYV. In DNA form, the CDR3 reads TGCGCCAGCAGGAGGCCAGAAGACTACGAGCAGTACGTC.

The chain employs TRBV30 and TRBJ2-5; 8 nucleotides line up with TRBD1. The CDR3 length is 13 residues. From germline, CDR1 is GTSNPN and CDR2 SVGIG (reference sequence). Germline trimming cut 2 bases from V and 7 bases from J; bases unmatched to any gene: 6. The DNA of the CDR3 is TGTGCCTGGAGTACCTGGACAGGGAGGACCCAGTACTTC. Protein sequence: CAWSTWTGRTQYF.

The genes are TRBV6-6 and TRBJ2-5; no reliable D call. Germline V lookup: CDR1 MNHNY, CDR2 SVGAGI (reference sequence). CDR3 length: 11 amino acids. Trimming stripped 0 bases from V and 10 bases from J, with 6 bases between. The CDR3 sequence is CASSYSGYQYF. The CDR3 DNA sequence: TGTGCCAGCAGTTACTCAGGGTACCAGTACTTC.

This clone has a single count. The chain joins TRBV28 to TRBJ1-2, with 7 bases fitting TRBD1. The CDR3 spans 12 residues. Germline CDR1 and CDR2: MDHEN and SYDVKM. J gave up 8 bases and V 1 base, and 1 base lay outside the gene matches. The CDR3 DNA sequence: TGTGCCAGCAGTTTATTAGGGGGCGGCTACACCTTC. Translation gives CASSLLGGGYTF.

V is TRBV5-8 and J is TRBJ2-6; 10 nucleotides agree with TRBD2. CDR1 and CDR2 from the germline V gene are SGHTS and YDEGEE. The V segment lost 2 bases and the J segment 0 bases; nucleotides outside the gene matches: 5. The CDR3 is 18 amino acids. The CDR3 is CASSFRTSGSSGANVLTF. Here the CDR3 DNA reads TGTGCCAGCAGCTTCCGGACTAGCGGCAGCTCTGGGGCCAACGTCCTGACTTTC.

This chain uses TRBV27 with TRBJ1-3; maybe TRBD1 (6 bases). V shed 3 bases and J shed 0 bases, with 12 bases lying between them. The CDR3 runs 16 residues. Germline lookup yields CDR1 MNHEY and CDR2 SMNVEV (reference sequence). As DNA, the CDR3 is TGTGCCAGCAGTTTGACAGGCTTTAGCTCTGGAAACACCATATATTTT. Translating gives CASSLTGFSSGNTIYF.

This CDR3 reads CSVCRANTEAFF. The CDR3 DNA sequence: TGCAGCGTTTGTCGCGCGAACACTGAAGCTTTCTTT. V is TRBV29-1 and J is TRBJ1-1, with D uncertain. The ends were cut back, 5 bases at V and 1 base at J, with 8 bases in the middle. Germline CDR1 is SQVTM and CDR2 is ANQGSEA. This CDR3 is built from 12 residues.

This clone was detected only once. This CDR3 is CSVVYSQETQYF. The CDR3 DNA sequence: TGCAGCGTTGTTTACAGCCAAGAGACCCAGTACTTC. The rearrangement joins TRBV29-1 to TRBJ2-5; no definite D call. CDR3 length: 12 residues. CDR1 SQVTM and CDR2 ANQGSEA come from the germline V gene. V was trimmed by 4 bases and J by 1 base, leaving 7 bases between them. The full variable domain, rest sourced from reference TRBV29-1 and TRBJ2-5, is SAVISQKPSRDICQRGTSLTIQCQVDSQVTMMFWYRQQPGQSLTLIATANQGSEATYESGFVIDKFPISRPNLTFSTLTVSNMSPEDSSIYLCSVVYSQETQYFGPGTRLLVL.

CDR3 residues: CASSLGSLAASTDTQYF. The DNA for the CDR3 is TGTGCCAGCAGCTTAGGTAGTCTAGCCGCTAGCACAGATACGCAGTATTTT. The chain combines TRBV13 with TRBJ2-3; D is perhaps TRBD2 (5 bases). Germline lookup yields CDR1 PRHDT and CDR2 FYEKMQ (reference sequence). V was cut by 0 bases and J by 0 bases, with 13 bases left in between. The CDR3 has 17 residues.

The V and J genes are TRBV18 and TRBJ2-1, with TRBD2 matching 10 bases. V dropped 3 bases and J dropped 0; count of bases not matched to a gene: 5. Looked up from germline, CDR1 is KGHSH and CDR2 is LQKENI. This CDR3 spans 17 amino acids. The CDR3: CASSPRLAGDSYNEQFF. DNA of the CDR3: TGTGCCAGCTCACCTCGACTAGCGGGTGACTCCTACAATGAGCAGTTCTTC.

This chain links TRBV6-5 with TRBJ1-4; D perhaps matches TRBD1 (5 bases). The V and J ends lost 6 bases and 4 bases respectively, with 12 bases between them. Germline CDR1 MNHEY, CDR2 SVGAGI. This CDR3 is 14 amino acids long. CDR3 sequence reads: CASRPGPNNEKLFF. The CDR3 DNA reads TGTGCCAGCAGACCGGGACCCAATAATGAAAAACTGTTTTTT.

V gene TRBV7-8 combines with J gene TRBJ2-3; perhaps TRBD1 as D (5 bases). CDR3 length: 16 residues. CDR1 and CDR2 (germline): SGHVS, FQNEAQ. V was clipped by 3 bases and J by 0 bases, with 13 bases between them. CDR3 bases: TGTGCCAGCAGCTTCTCGACAGCTACTAGCACAGATACGCAGTATTTT. Protein sequence: CASSFSTATSTDTQYF. The whole variable domain, filled in from reference TRBV7-8 and TRBJ2-3, reads GAGVSQSPRYKVAKRGQDVALRCDPISGHVSLFWYQQALGQGPEFLTYFQNEAQLDKSGLPSDRFFAERPEGSVSTLKIQRTQQEDSAVYLCASSFSTATSTDTQYFGPGTRLTVL.

The chain has TRBV6-6 and TRBJ2-2; TRBD1 or TRBD2 may be the D gene (5 bases each). The CDR3 length is 13 residues. In germline, CDR1 is MNHNY, CDR2 SVGAGI (reference sequence). Trimming took off 1 base at V and 7 bases at J, with 7 bases between the two ends. In nucleotides, the CDR3 is TGTGCCAGCAGTTACTTGAGGGGCGGGGAGCTGTTTTTT. Protein: CASSYLRGGELFF.

The rearrangement joins TRBV28 to TRBJ2-7, with D perhaps being TRBD1 or TRBD2 (7 bases each). CDR1 is MDHEN, CDR2 SYDVKM, per germline. This CDR3 has 14 amino acids. V was shortened by 6 bases and J by 2 bases, with 14 bases between the two germline ends. Here the CDR3 DNA reads TGTGCCAGCAGGGGGGGGGACAGACCCTACGAGCAGTACTTC. Amino acid sequence: CASRGGDRPYEQYF.

The rearrangement uses TRBV29-1 and TRBJ2-1; 13 nucleotides agree with TRBD2. Losses at the gene ends were 6 bases for V and 9 bases for J; bases not matched to a gene: 11. The CDR3 runs to 15 residues. In germline, CDR1 is SQVTM, CDR2 ANQGSEA. The CDR3 is CSVSITSGRAGEQFF. CDR3 bases: TGCAGCGTCTCCATTACTAGCGGGAGGGCGGGTGAGCAGTTCTTC.

This rearrangement joins TRBV28 to TRBJ1-3; D gene ambiguous. CDR3 length: 15 residues. Germline CDR1 MDHEN, CDR2 SYDVKM. Trimming cost V 1 base and J 3 bases, with 10 bases left between them. The CDR3 DNA sequence: TGTGCCAGCAGTTTATCCTTACAAGGTGGAAACACCATATATTTT. Translating gives CASSLSLQGGNTIYF.